Listed below are T cell receptor beta chains from one sample, sequenced in a study of blood T cell repertoires in COVID-19. The data were produced by immunoSEQ multiplex PCR, yet TCRdb's version contains in-frame clones alone and is incomplete. The sample contains tens of thousands of clones, roughly 82% of which appear only once. The sequenced sample was peripheral blood. All receptors derive from a man aged 55 to 69 with acute or convalescent COVID-19. Each CDR3 is given with its conserved first and last residue. Each record gives: D gene, CDR3 length, clone size, V gene, J gene, CDR3 protein, CDR3 DNA. A D gene is named only where the DNA matches it firmly. Clone size is shown for a subset of rows, as once, few, many or a class of expanded clone.

D gene: .; CDR3 length: 15; clone size: .; V gene: TRBV7-2; J gene: TRBJ1-4; CDR3 protein: CASSPRGTTNEKLFF; CDR3 DNA: TGTGCCAGCAGCCCGCGGGGAACAACTAATGAAAAACTGTTTTTT
D gene: TRBD2; CDR3 length: 16; clone size: once; V gene: TRBV28; J gene: TRBJ2-1; CDR3 protein: CATLLAGASSYNEQFF; CDR3 DNA: TGTGCCACCCTGCTAGCGGGGGCGAGCTCCTACAATGAGCAGTTCTTC
D gene: TRBD2; CDR3 length: 17; clone size: once; V gene: TRBV4-2; J gene: TRBJ2-3; CDR3 protein: CASSQDSGGAEADTQYF; CDR3 DNA: TGTGCCAGCAGCCAAGACAGCGGGGGGGCCGAGGCAGATACGCAGTATTTT
D gene: .; CDR3 length: 14; clone size: .; V gene: TRBV18; J gene: TRBJ1-4; CDR3 protein: CASSPKQINEKLFF; CDR3 DNA: TGTGCCAGCTCACCAAAACAAATTAATGAAAAACTGTTTTTT
D gene: TRBD1; CDR3 length: 13; clone size: .; V gene: TRBV29-1; J gene: TRBJ2-2; CDR3 protein: CSVGQGAGGELFF; CDR3 DNA: TGCAGCGTTGGACAGGGGGCGGGCGGGGAGCTGTTTTTT
D gene: TRBD1; CDR3 length: 17; clone size: .; V gene: TRBV7-8; J gene: TRBJ2-1; CDR3 protein: CASSETYGTAKYNEQFF; CDR3 DNA: TGTGCCAGCAGCGAAACCTACGGGACAGCAAAATACAATGAGCAGTTCTTC
D gene: TRBD1; CDR3 length: 17; clone size: .; V gene: TRBV2; J gene: TRBJ2-7; CDR3 protein: CASRGTGGLGYTYEQYF; CDR3 DNA: TGTGCCAGCAGGGGGACAGGGGGACTGGGGTATACCTACGAGCAGTACTTC
D gene: .; CDR3 length: 15; clone size: .; V gene: TRBV4-3; J gene: TRBJ2-7; CDR3 protein: CASSRLYGGAYEQYF; CDR3 DNA: TGCGCCAGCAGCCGTTTATATGGGGGCGCTTACGAGCAGTACTTC
D gene: TRBD1; CDR3 length: 16; clone size: .; V gene: TRBV7-7; J gene: TRBJ2-2; CDR3 protein: CASRSAGQGNTGELFF; CDR3 DNA: TGTGCTAGCAGATCCGCAGGACAGGGGAACACCGGGGAGCTGTTTTTT
D gene: .; CDR3 length: 12; clone size: once; V gene: TRBV30; J gene: TRBJ2-2; CDR3 protein: CAWAYRAGELFF; CDR3 DNA: TGTGCCTGGGCCTACAGGGCTGGGGAGCTGTTTTTT
D gene: .; CDR3 length: 14; clone size: .; V gene: TRBV5-1; J gene: TRBJ1-4; CDR3 protein: CASSSPETLEKLFF; CDR3 DNA: TGCGCCAGCAGCTCCCCCGAGACATTGGAAAAACTGTTTTTT
D gene: TRBD2; CDR3 length: 13; clone size: .; V gene: TRBV6-5; J gene: TRBJ2-5; CDR3 protein: CASLLAGVETQYF; CDR3 DNA: TGTGCCAGTCTACTAGCGGGAGTGGAGACCCAGTACTTC
D gene: .; CDR3 length: 13; clone size: .; V gene: TRBV5-4; J gene: TRBJ2-2; CDR3 protein: CASSLDGTGELFF; CDR3 DNA: TGTGCCAGCAGCTTGGACGGCACCGGGGAGCTGTTTTTT
D gene: TRBD1; CDR3 length: 15; clone size: .; V gene: TRBV5-1; J gene: TRBJ2-1; CDR3 protein: CASSLTGDTYNEQFF; CDR3 DNA: TGCGCCAGCAGCTTGACAGGGGACACCTACAATGAGCAGTTCTTC
D gene: TRBD1; CDR3 length: 15; clone size: .; V gene: TRBV5-6; J gene: TRBJ1-6; CDR3 protein: CASSPTGTGLSPLHF; CDR3 DNA: TGTGCCAGCAGCCCAACCGGGACAGGGCTCTCACCCCTCCACTTT
D gene: .; CDR3 length: 16; clone size: .; V gene: TRBV9; J gene: TRBJ2-1; CDR3 protein: CASSLYKGEMYNEQFF; CDR3 DNA: TGTGCCAGCAGCTTATATAAGGGAGAGATGTACAATGAGCAGTTCTTC
D gene: TRBD1; CDR3 length: 15; clone size: .; V gene: TRBV2; J gene: TRBJ1-1; CDR3 protein: CASSLRQGGNTEAFF; CDR3 DNA: TGTGCCAGCAGTTTACGACAGGGCGGGAACACTGAAGCTTTCTTT
D gene: TRBD1; CDR3 length: 16; clone size: .; V gene: TRBV7-2; J gene: TRBJ1-5; CDR3 protein: CASSLASTGRNQPQHF; CDR3 DNA: TGTGCCAGCAGCTTAGCATCGACAGGGCGGAATCAGCCCCAGCATTTT
D gene: .; CDR3 length: 14; clone size: .; V gene: TRBV4-1; J gene: TRBJ1-5; CDR3 protein: CASSQVSGVQPQHF; CDR3 DNA: TGCGCCAGCAGCCAAGTATCAGGGGTTCAGCCCCAGCATTTT
D gene: .; CDR3 length: 14; clone size: .; V gene: TRBV4-3; J gene: TRBJ1-2; CDR3 protein: CASSQDRRGVGYTF; CDR3 DNA: TGCGCCAGCAGCCAAGATAGGAGGGGCGTTGGCTACACCTTC
D gene: .; CDR3 length: 16; clone size: .; V gene: TRBV5-1; J gene: TRBJ2-5; CDR3 protein: CASSLGGHSFGETQYF; CDR3 DNA: TGCGCCAGCAGCTTGGGTGGCCACAGTTTTGGGGAGACCCAGTACTTC
D gene: .; CDR3 length: 13; clone size: .; V gene: TRBV7-8; J gene: TRBJ2-3; CDR3 protein: CASSSPRLVTQYF; CDR3 DNA: TGTGCCAGCAGCAGCCCAAGACTAGTAACGCAGTATTTT
D gene: .; CDR3 length: 15; clone size: .; V gene: TRBV5-1; J gene: TRBJ2-5; CDR3 protein: CASSSTGTLQETQYF; CDR3 DNA: TGCGCCAGCAGCTCGACCGGGACTTTACAAGAGACCCAGTACTTC
D gene: .; CDR3 length: 16; clone size: .; V gene: TRBV18; J gene: TRBJ2-7; CDR3 protein: CASSPLRELPLDEQYF; CDR3 DNA: TGTGCCAGCTCACCACTGAGAGAGCTTCCCCTCGACGAGCAGTACTTC
D gene: TRBD2; CDR3 length: 15; clone size: .; V gene: TRBV6-2/TRBV6-3; J gene: TRBJ2-7; CDR3 protein: CASSSSGTTSYEQYF; CDR3 DNA: TGTGCCAGCAGTTCCTCGGGGACTACTTCCTACGAGCAGTACTTC
D gene: .; CDR3 length: 12; clone size: .; V gene: TRBV24-1; J gene: TRBJ2-2; CDR3 protein: CATSGRDGELFF; CDR3 DNA: TGTGCCACCAGTGGCAGGGACGGGGAGCTGTTTTTT
D gene: TRBD2; CDR3 length: 12; clone size: .; V gene: TRBV6-6; J gene: TRBJ2-3; CDR3 protein: CASSYSGIAQYF; CDR3 DNA: TGTGCCAGCAGTTACAGCGGGATTGCGCAGTATTTT
D gene: .; CDR3 length: 13; clone size: .; V gene: TRBV7-2; J gene: TRBJ1-5; CDR3 protein: CASSPSGNQPQHF; CDR3 DNA: TGTGCCAGCAGCCCCTCCGGCAATCAGCCCCAGCATTTT
D gene: .; CDR3 length: 13; clone size: .; V gene: TRBV29-1; J gene: TRBJ1-1; CDR3 protein: CSVEPQENTEAFF; CDR3 DNA: TGCAGCGTTGAACCACAGGAGAACACTGAAGCTTTCTTT
D gene: TRBD2; CDR3 length: 16; clone size: .; V gene: TRBV6-5; J gene: TRBJ2-1; CDR3 protein: CASSYLSGRGVMEQFF; CDR3 DNA: TGTGCCAGCAGTTATCTTAGCGGGAGAGGGGTCATGGAGCAGTTCTTC
D gene: TRBD2; CDR3 length: 14; clone size: .; V gene: TRBV5-1; J gene: TRBJ2-5; CDR3 protein: CASSHGTSGETQYF; CDR3 DNA: TGCGCCAGCAGCCACGGGACTAGCGGAGAGACCCAGTACTTC
D gene: .; CDR3 length: 15; clone size: .; V gene: TRBV14; J gene: TRBJ1-4; CDR3 protein: CASSPPGGGNEKLFF; CDR3 DNA: TGTGCCAGCAGCCCCCCGGGAGGAGGGAACGAAAAACTGTTTTTT
D gene: .; CDR3 length: 13; clone size: .; V gene: TRBV7-2; J gene: TRBJ1-1; CDR3 protein: CASSLVRAAEAFF; CDR3 DNA: TGTGCCAGCAGCTTAGTACGTGCAGCTGAAGCTTTCTTT
D gene: .; CDR3 length: 12; clone size: .; V gene: TRBV18; J gene: TRBJ2-7; CDR3 protein: CASSPGIYEQYF; CDR3 DNA: TGTGCCAGCTCACCCGGGATTTACGAGCAGTACTTC
D gene: .; CDR3 length: 12; clone size: once; V gene: TRBV2; J gene: TRBJ2-4; CDR3 protein: CASKGDGNIQYF; CDR3 DNA: TGTGCCAGCAAGGGAGACGGAAACATTCAGTACTTC
D gene: TRBD2; CDR3 length: 14; clone size: .; V gene: TRBV2; J gene: TRBJ2-5; CDR3 protein: CASKAPSGGETQYF; CDR3 DNA: TGTGCCAGCAAGGCCCCTAGCGGGGGAGAGACCCAGTACTTC
D gene: TRBD1; CDR3 length: 15; clone size: .; V gene: TRBV2; J gene: TRBJ1-5; CDR3 protein: CASSEEGALNQPQHF; CDR3 DNA: TGTGCCAGCAGTGAAGAGGGGGCGCTTAATCAGCCCCAGCATTTT
D gene: TRBD1; CDR3 length: 15; clone size: .; V gene: TRBV19; J gene: TRBJ2-3; CDR3 protein: CASRLTGATEDTQYF; CDR3 DNA: TGTGCCAGTAGGTTAACAGGGGCCACCGAAGATACGCAGTATTTT
D gene: TRBD1; CDR3 length: 15; clone size: few; V gene: TRBV2; J gene: TRBJ2-3; CDR3 protein: CASSPGTVSTDTQYF; CDR3 DNA: TGTGCCAGCAGTCCCGGGACAGTAAGCACAGATACGCAGTATTTT
D gene: .; CDR3 length: 14; clone size: .; V gene: TRBV7-2; J gene: TRBJ1-4; CDR3 protein: CASSFQGSNEKLFF; CDR3 DNA: TGTGCCAGCAGCTTCCAGGGGTCTAATGAAAAACTGTTTTTT
D gene: .; CDR3 length: 11; clone size: .; V gene: TRBV2; J gene: TRBJ2-3; CDR3 protein: CASRSSDTQYF; CDR3 DNA: TGTGCCAGCAGGAGCTCAGATACGCAGTATTTT
D gene: .; CDR3 length: 17; clone size: .; V gene: TRBV7-2; J gene: TRBJ2-3; CDR3 protein: CASSSLVVADSTDTQYF; CDR3 DNA: TGTGCCAGCAGCTCGTTGGTCGTGGCGGATAGCACAGATACGCAGTATTTT
D gene: .; CDR3 length: 13; clone size: .; V gene: TRBV27; J gene: TRBJ2-7; CDR3 protein: CASSYRANHEQYF; CDR3 DNA: TGTGCCAGCAGTTACAGGGCTAACCACGAGCAGTACTTC
D gene: .; CDR3 length: 15; clone size: .; V gene: TRBV4-3; J gene: TRBJ1-2; CDR3 protein: CASSPAGGANYGYTF; CDR3 DNA: TGCGCCAGCAGCCCTGCCGGGGGAGCTAACTATGGCTACACCTTC
D gene: TRBD2; CDR3 length: 16; clone size: .; V gene: TRBV5-1; J gene: TRBJ2-6; CDR3 protein: CASSAAGAPGANVLTF; CDR3 DNA: TGCGCCAGCAGCGCCGCGGGAGCCCCCGGGGCCAACGTCCTGACTTTC
D gene: TRBD1; CDR3 length: 13; clone size: .; V gene: TRBV29-1; J gene: TRBJ1-2; CDR3 protein: CSVPGTGNYGYTF; CDR3 DNA: TGCAGCGTCCCCGGGACAGGGAACTATGGCTACACCTTC
D gene: .; CDR3 length: 11; clone size: .; V gene: TRBV6-5; J gene: TRBJ1-1; CDR3 protein: CASRYYTEAFF; CDR3 DNA: TGTGCCAGCAGGTATTACACTGAAGCTTTCTTT
D gene: .; CDR3 length: 14; clone size: .; V gene: TRBV5-1; J gene: TRBJ2-5; CDR3 protein: CASSLLSPRETQYF; CDR3 DNA: TGCGCCAGCAGCTTGCTGTCCCCTAGGGAGACCCAGTACTTC